This entry concerns a single T cell receptor (beta chain). This sample was taken from a study of T cell changes during pregnancy in multiple sclerosis. Clones were sequenced by immunoSEQ multiplex PCR, and TCRdb holds only the in-frame ones, with some missing. Here the sample spans about 61,000 clones, 70% to 90% being singletons. This CDR3 spans 19 amino acids. Germline V gives CDR1 LGHNA, CDR2 YNFKEQ. Trimming took 0 bases from V and 2 from J; bases not matched to a gene: 8. The sequences come from peripheral blood, collected in the first trimester of pregnancy. This sequence originates from a female donor in good health, enrolled as a control in a pregnancy study. V gene TRBV4-2 combines with J gene TRBJ2-3; the match to TRBD2 covers 13 bases. CDR3 DNA: TGTGCCAGCAGCCAAGATGTCCCCGGGACTAGCGGGATCACAGATACGCAGTATTTT. This translates into CASSQDVPGTSGITDTQYF.